This TCR beta chain stems from a study of response to subunit inactivated influenza vaccine. Germline-derived CDR1 and CDR2 are ENHRY and SYGVKD. The CDR3 is made up of 14 amino acids. V was clipped by 0 bases and J by 4 bases, with 9 bases between them. This clonotype was counted between two and nine times. Each CDR3 protein gets one entry after TCRdb re-called the RT-PCR reads with MiXCR. Here the sample spans 500,000 to 600,000 distinct CDR3 sequences, 12% to 15% being singletons. Specimen: PBMCs from blood, collected approximately 12 days after vaccination. The TCR sequence derives from a man aged 45-65 years who received an inactivated influenza vaccine. V usage is TRBV10-3 and J usage is TRBJ1-2, with D unclear. In nucleotides, the CDR3 is TGTGCCATCAGTGAGTCGAGTCAGCTCTATGGCTACACCTTC. It specifies CAISESSQLYGYTF.